This T cell receptor (beta chain) derives from a study of shared clonotypes between healthy human individuals. This CDR3 has 13 amino acids. V lost 4 bases and J lost 0, with 7 bases in between. Within Nashville, Tennessee resided all donors, each a Caucasian adult. Study-wide findings and caveats: It was the non-shared clonotypes that had lower generation probabilities than clonotypes shared by all four donors.

TCRdb keeps only in-frame clones here, not all; method: immunoSEQ multiplex PCR. This sample has roughly 2.6 million clones; approximately 90% occur once, and the top ten carry about 0.13%. A note on this clone: Its matching antigen is unknown.

The chain links TRBV5-3 to TRBJ1-1; D is uncertain. TRBV5-3 is an open reading frame, and its role is uncertain. This receptor was taken from a man between 18 and 29 years old in good health. Sequenced input: naive CD4+ T cells sorted from blood. As to subset: CD45RA+ positively selected. The CDR3 spells CARSRTLNTEAFF. Here the CDR3 DNA reads TGTGCCAGAAGCCGTACATTGAACACTGAAGCTTTCTTT.